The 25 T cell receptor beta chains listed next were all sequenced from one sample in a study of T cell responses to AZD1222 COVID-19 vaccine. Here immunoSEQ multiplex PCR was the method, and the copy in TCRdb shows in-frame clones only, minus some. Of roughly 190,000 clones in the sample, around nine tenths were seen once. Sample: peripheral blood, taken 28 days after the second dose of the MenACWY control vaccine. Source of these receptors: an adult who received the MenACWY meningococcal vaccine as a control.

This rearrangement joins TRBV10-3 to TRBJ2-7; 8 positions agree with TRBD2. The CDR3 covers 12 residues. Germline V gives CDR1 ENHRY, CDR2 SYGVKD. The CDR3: CATRGGEYEQYF. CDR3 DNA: TGTGCTACTCGGGGGGGCGAGTACGAGCAGTACTTC.

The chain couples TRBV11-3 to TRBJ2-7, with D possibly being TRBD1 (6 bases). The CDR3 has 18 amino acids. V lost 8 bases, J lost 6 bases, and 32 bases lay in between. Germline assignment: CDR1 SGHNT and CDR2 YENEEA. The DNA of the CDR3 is TGTGCCAGCGGCAACAAACGGGACACCGGGCCCCCTGAGAGCGAGCAGTACTTC. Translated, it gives CASGNKRDTGPPESEQYF.

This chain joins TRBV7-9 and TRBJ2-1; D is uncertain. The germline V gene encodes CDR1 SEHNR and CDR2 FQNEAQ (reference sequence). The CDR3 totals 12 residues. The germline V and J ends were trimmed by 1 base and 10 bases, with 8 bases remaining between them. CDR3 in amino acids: CASSLDGREQFF. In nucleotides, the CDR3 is TGTGCCAGCAGCTTAGATGGACGAGAGCAGTTCTTC.

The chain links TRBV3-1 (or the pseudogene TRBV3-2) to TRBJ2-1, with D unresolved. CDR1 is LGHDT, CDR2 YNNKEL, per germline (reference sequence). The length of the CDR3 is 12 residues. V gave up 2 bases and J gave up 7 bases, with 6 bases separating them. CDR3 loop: CASSQQLNEQFF. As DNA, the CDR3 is TGTGCCAGCAGCCAACAGCTTAATGAGCAGTTCTTC.

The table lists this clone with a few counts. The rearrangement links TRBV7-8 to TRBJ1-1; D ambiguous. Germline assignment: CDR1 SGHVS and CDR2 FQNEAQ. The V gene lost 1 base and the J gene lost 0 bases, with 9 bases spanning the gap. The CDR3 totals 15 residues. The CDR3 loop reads CASSLGRSLNTEAFF. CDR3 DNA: TGTGCCAGCAGCTTAGGGCGCAGCCTGAACACTGAAGCTTTCTTT.

CDR3 amino acids: CASISGQSFLNEQFF. CDR3 nucleotides: TGTGCCAGCATTTCCGGCCAATCCTTTTTAAATGAGCAGTTCTTC. This chain links TRBV6-5 with TRBJ2-1; D call uncertain. V lost 7 bases to trimming and J lost 7 bases, with 20 bases between them. Germline V gene data show CDR1 as MNHEY and CDR2 as SVGAGI. The CDR3 is 15 residues long.

Here the CDR3 reads CASSLIRAGETQYF. CDR3 DNA: TGTGCCAGCAGTTTAATTAGGGCGGGAGAGACCCAGTACTTC. The gene calls are TRBV28 and TRBJ2-5; D may be TRBD2 (5 bases). The V end was cut by 2 bases, the J end by 4 bases, with 11 bases between. CDR1 and CDR2 from the germline V gene are MDHEN and SYDVKM. CDR3 length: 14 residues.

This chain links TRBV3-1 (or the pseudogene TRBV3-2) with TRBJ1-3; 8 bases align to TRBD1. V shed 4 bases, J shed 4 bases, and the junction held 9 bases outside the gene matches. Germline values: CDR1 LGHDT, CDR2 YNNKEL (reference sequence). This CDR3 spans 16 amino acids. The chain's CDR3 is CASSPGQGPMGNTIYF. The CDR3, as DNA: TGTGCCAGCAGCCCCGGACAGGGCCCAATGGGAAACACCATATATTTT.

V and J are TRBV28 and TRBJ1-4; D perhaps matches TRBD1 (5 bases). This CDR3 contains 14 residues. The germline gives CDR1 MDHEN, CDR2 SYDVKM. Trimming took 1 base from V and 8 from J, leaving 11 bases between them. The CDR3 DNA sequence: TGTGCCAGCAGTTTATCGAACAGGTCGGAAAAACTGTTTTTT. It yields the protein CASSLSNRSEKLFF. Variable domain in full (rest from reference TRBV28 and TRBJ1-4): DVKVTQSSRYLVKRTGEKVFLECVQDMDHENMFWYRQDPGLGLRLIYFSYDVKMKEKGDIPEGYSVSREKKERFSLILESASTNQTSMYLCASSLSNRSEKLFFGSGTQLSVL.

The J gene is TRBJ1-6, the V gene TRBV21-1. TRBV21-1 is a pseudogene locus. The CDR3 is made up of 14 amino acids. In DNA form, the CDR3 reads TGTGCCAGCAGCAAAGACGGGCCCGGTTCACCCCTCCACTTT. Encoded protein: CASSKDGPGSPLHF.

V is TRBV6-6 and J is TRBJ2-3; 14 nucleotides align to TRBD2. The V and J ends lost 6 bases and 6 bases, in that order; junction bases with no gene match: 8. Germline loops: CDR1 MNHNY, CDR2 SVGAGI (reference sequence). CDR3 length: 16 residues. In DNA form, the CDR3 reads TGTGCCAGCAGGACGGGGACTAGCGGGAGTTTGGATACGCAGTATTTT. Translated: CASRTGTSGSLDTQYF.

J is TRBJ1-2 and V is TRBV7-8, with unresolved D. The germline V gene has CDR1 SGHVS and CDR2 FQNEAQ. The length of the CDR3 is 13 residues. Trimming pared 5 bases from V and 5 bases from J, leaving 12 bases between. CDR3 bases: TGTGCCAGCAGCCCGCCCATAGCTTATGGCTACACCTTC. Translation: CASSPPIAYGYTF.

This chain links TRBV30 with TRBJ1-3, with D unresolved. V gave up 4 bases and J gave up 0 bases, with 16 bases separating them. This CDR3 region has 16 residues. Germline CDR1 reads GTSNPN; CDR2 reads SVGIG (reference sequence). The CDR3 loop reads CAWIPLTAASGNTIYF. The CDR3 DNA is TGTGCCTGGATTCCCTTAACAGCAGCCTCTGGAAACACCATATATTTT.

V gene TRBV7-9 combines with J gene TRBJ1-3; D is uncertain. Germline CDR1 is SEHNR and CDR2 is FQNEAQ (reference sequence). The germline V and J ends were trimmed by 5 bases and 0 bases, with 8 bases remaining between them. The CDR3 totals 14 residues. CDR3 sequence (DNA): TGTGCCAGCAGCCCCCCCACCTCTGGAAACACCATATATTTT. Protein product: CASSPPTSGNTIYF. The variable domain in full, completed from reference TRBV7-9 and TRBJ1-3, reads DTGVSQNPRHKITKRGQNVTFRCDPISEHNRLYWYRQTLGQGPEFLTYFQNEAQLEKSRLLSDRFSAERPKGSFSTLEIQRTEQGDSAMYLCASSPPTSGNTIYFGEGSWLTVV.

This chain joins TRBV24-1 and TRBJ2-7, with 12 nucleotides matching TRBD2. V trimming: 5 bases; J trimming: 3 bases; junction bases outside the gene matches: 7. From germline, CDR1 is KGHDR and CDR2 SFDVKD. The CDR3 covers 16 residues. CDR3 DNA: TGTGCCACCAGTGGCGGAACTAGCGGGAGGAACTACGAGCAGTACTTC. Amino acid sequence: CATSGGTSGRNYEQYF.

In DNA form, the CDR3 reads TGTGCCACCAGTATGAGGCAGCTGAACACTGAAGCTTTCTTT. This sequence encodes CATSMRQLNTEAFF. This rearrangement joins TRBV15 to TRBJ1-1; no reliable D call. CDR3 size: 14 residues. V gave up 6 bases and J gave up 0 bases, with 11 bases separating them. In germline, CDR1 is LNHNV, CDR2 YYDKDF (reference sequence).

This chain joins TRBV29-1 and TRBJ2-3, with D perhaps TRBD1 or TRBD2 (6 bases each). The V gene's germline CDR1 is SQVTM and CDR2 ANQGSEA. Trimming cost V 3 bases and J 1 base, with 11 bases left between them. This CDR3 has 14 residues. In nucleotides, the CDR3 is TGCAGCGTTGACAGGGGAGGAGGCACAGATACGCAGTATTTT. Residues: CSVDRGGGTDTQYF.

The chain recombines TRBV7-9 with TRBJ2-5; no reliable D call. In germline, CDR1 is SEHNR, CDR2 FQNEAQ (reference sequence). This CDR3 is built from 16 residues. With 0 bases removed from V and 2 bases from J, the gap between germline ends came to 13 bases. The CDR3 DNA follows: TGTGCCAGCAGCTTAGCGGGCTGGACGGATCAAGAGACCCAGTACTTC. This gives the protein CASSLAGWTDQETQYF.

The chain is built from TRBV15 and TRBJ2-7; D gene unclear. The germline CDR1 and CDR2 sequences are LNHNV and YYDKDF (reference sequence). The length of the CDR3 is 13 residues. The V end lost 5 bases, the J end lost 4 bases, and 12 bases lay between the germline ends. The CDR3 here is CATSPATAYEQYF. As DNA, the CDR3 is TGTGCCACCAGCCCGGCTACCGCTTACGAGCAGTACTTC.

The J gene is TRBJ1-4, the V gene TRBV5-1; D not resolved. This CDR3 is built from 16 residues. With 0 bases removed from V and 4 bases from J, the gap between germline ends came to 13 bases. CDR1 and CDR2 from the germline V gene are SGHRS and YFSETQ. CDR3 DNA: TGCGCCAGCAGCTTGGCGTCGGGAGTGAGTAATGAAAAACTGTTTTTT. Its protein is CASSLASGVSNEKLFF. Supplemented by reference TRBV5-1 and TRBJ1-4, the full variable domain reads KAGVTQTPRYLIKTRGQQVTLSCSPISGHRSVSWYQQTPGQGLQFLFEYFSETQRNKGNFPGRFSGRQFSNSRSEMNVSTLELGDSALYLCASSLASGVSNEKLFFGSGTQLSVL.

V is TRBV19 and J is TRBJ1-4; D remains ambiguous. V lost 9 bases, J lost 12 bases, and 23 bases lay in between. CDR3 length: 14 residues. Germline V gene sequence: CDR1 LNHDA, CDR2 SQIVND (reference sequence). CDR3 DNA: TGTGCCAGCAGCATCGCCATCGGGCCCGAAGAACTGTTTTTT. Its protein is CASSIAIGPEELFF.

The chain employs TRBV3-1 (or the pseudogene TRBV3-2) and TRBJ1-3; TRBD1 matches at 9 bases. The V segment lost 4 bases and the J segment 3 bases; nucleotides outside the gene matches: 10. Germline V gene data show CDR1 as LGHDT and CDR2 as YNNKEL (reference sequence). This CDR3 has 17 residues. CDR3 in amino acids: CASSLIPWDRDGNTIYF. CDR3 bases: TGTGCCAGCAGCCTCATTCCTTGGGACAGGGATGGAAACACCATATATTTT.

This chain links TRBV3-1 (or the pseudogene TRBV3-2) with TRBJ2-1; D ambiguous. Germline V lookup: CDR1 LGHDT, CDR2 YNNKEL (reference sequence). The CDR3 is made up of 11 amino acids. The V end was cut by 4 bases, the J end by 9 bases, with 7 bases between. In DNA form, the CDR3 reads TGTGCCAGCAGCCGGCACGGTGAGCAGTTCTTC. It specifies CASSRHGEQFF.

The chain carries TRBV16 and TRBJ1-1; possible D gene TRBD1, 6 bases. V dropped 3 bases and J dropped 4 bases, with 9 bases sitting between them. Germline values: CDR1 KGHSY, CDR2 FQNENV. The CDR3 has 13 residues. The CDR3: CASSHGGLTEAFF. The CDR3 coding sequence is TGTGCCAGCAGCCACGGGGGGCTCACTGAAGCTTTCTTT.

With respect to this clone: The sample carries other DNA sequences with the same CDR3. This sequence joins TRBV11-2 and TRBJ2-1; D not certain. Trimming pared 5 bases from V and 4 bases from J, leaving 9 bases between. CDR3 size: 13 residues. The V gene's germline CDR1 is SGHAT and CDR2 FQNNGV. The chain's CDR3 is CASSPLTYNEQFF. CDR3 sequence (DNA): TGTGCCAGCAGCCCCCTGACGTACAATGAGCAGTTCTTC.